The source of this T cell receptor (beta chain) is a study of blood T cell repertoires in COVID-19. Study overall: The United States, Italy and Spain provided the acute and convalescent COVID-19 samples. Nucleic acid was either cDNA or gDNA, and it came from T cells, B-cell-depleted T cells, or PBMCs.

The V gene end was trimmed by 5 bases and the J gene end by 2 bases; junction bases not matched to a gene: 3. Germline lookup yields CDR1 WNHNN and CDR2 SYGVQD (reference sequence). The CDR3 is 15 residues long. In the source study's methods: Amplification from reference gene primers served as the basis for estimated nucleated cell counts. Libraries were prepared by immunoSEQ multiplex PCR; TCRdb keeps only in-frame clonotypes and omits some of them. V and J calls and clone size come straight from that table; D and trimming were deduced from the DNA. The sample lists some 72,000 clones; roughly 90% were seen once.

This receptor was identified in a man aged 55-75 years with acute or convalescent COVID-19. V usage is TRBV10-1 and J usage is TRBJ2-3; 11 nucleotides align to TRBD2. Material: peripheral blood. CDR3 in DNA: TGCGCCAGCAGTCCTAGCGGGGGGAACACAGATACGCAGTATTTT. It yields the protein CASSPSGGNTDTQYF.